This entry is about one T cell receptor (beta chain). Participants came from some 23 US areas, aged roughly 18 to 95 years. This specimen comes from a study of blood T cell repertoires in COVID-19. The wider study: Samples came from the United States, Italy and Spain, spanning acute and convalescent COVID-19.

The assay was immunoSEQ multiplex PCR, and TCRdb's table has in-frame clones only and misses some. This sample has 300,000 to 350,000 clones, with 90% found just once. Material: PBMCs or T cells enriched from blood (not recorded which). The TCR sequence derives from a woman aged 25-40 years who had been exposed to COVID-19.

For the CDR3, the DNA is TGTGCCACCAGCAGAGATCATAGCCTGTCCTACGAGCAGTACTTC. Translating gives CATSRDHSLSYEQYF. The V call is TRBV15, the J call TRBJ2-7, with unresolved D. The V gene's germline CDR1 is LNHNV and CDR2 YYDKDF (reference sequence). The ends were cut back, 0 bases at V and 1 base at J, with 10 bases in the middle. The CDR3 sequence is 15 residues long.